This T cell receptor (beta chain) was observed in a study of CD8 T cells in ankylosing spondylitis. Regarding the study as a whole: Some of these motif variants have turned up before, in reports on reactive arthritis synovial fluid and blood. Significant enrichment of disease-linked clones was reportedly seen in matched ankylosing spondylitis synovial fluid. Seemingly distinctive of ankylosing spondylitis blood was a TCR beta motif formed by eight highly homologous variants.

This clonotype was seen repeatedly, ten times or more. The antigen is not known. Per the germline V gene, CDR1 is LGHNT and CDR2 is FRNRAP. The V gene lost 5 bases and the J gene lost 1 base, with 8 bases spanning the gap. CDR3 length: 14 residues. TCRdb re-called the 5' RACE reads with MiXCR, one entry per CDR3 protein. Counted here are 350,000 or so distinct CDR3 sequences, 8% occurring once; the ten biggest clones make up about 14%. The material sequenced was blood, either unsorted or a sorted T cell fraction (not recorded which). The receptor's source is a male donor with ankylosing spondylitis. The chain is built from TRBV12-5 and TRBJ2-2, with a weak D call TRBD1 (5 bases). For the CDR3, the DNA is TGTGCTAGTGGTAAGACAGTGAACACCGGGGAGCTGTTTTTT. It is translated as CASGKTVNTGELFF.